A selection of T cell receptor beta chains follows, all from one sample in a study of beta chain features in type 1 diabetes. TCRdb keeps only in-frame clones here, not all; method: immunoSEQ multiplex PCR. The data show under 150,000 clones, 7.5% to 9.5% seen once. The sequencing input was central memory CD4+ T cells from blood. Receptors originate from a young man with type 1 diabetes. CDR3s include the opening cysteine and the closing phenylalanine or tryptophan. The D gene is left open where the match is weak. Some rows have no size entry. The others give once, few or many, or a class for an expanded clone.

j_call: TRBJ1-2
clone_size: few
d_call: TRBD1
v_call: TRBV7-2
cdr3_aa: CASSPGQGYGYTF
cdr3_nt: TGTGCCAGCAGCCCAGGACAGGGGTACGGCTACACCTTC

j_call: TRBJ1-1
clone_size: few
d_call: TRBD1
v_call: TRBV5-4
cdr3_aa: CASSLYRGEVNTEAFF
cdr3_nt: TGTGCCAGCAGCTTGTACAGGGGTGAGGTGAACACTGAAGCTTTCTTT

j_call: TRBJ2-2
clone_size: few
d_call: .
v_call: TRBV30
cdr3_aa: CAWSVARELFF
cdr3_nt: TGTGCCTGGAGTGTAGCCCGGGAGCTGTTTTTT

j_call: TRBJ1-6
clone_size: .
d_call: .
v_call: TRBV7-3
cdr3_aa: CASSLKHNSPLHF
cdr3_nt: TGTGCCAGCAGCTTAAAGCATAATTCACCCCTCCACTTT

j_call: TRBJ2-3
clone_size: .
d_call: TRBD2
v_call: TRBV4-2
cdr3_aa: CASSPQGGVMADTQYF
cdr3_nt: TGTGCCAGCAGCCCCCAGGGAGGGGTAATGGCAGATACGCAGTATTTT

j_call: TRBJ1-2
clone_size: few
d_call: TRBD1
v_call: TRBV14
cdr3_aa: CASSPGQINYGYTF
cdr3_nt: TGTGCCAGCAGCCCGGGACAGATTAACTATGGCTACACCTTC

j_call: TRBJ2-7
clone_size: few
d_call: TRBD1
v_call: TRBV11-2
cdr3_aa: CASSLVGTGVSYEQYF
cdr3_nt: TGTGCCAGCAGCTTAGTCGGGACAGGGGTCTCCTACGAGCAGTACTTC

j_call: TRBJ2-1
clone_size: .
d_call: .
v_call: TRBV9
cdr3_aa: CASSARLLSGAAQFF
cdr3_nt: TGTGCCAGCAGCGCTAGGCTTCTTTCAGGGGCGGCGCAGTTCTTC

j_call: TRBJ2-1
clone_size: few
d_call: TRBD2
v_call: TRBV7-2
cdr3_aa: CASSPAGNSYNEQFF
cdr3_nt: TGTGCCAGCAGCCCAGCGGGGAACTCCTACAATGAGCAGTTCTTC

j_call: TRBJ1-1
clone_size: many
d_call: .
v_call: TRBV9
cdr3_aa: CASSVDRLNTEAFF
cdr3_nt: TGTGCCAGCAGCGTAGACAGACTGAACACTGAAGCTTTCTTT

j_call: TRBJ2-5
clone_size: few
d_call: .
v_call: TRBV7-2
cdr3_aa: CASSGGWGTQETQYF
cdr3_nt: TGTGCCAGCAGCGGGGGCTGGGGTACACAAGAGACCCAGTACTTC